This T cell receptor beta chain was sequenced in a study of T cells in women clearing cervical HPV infection. Profiling relied on immunoSEQ multiplex PCR, and the TCRdb table lists in-frame clones only, not all of them. The sample totals 20,000 to 30,000 clones; its top ten clones hold 6.6%. Germline assignment: CDR1 LNHDA and CDR2 SQIVND (reference sequence). This CDR3 region has 14 residues. Concerning this clone: The antigen remains undetermined. The DNA ends 3 residues before the CDR3 does, and the rest of the CDR3 is filled in from the germline J gene.

Findings and limits, study-wide: It is unknown whether associations predate infection; no effector/memory or HPV-specific sorting.

The sequence came from a woman aged 18-70 years with a cervical HPV16 infection that either progressed to CIN3+ or cleared (not recorded which). This sequence joins TRBV19 and TRBJ1-2, with D perhaps matching TRBD1 (6 bases). What was sequenced was blood buffy coat. This CDR3 reads CASSLARTVETYTF. Incomplete CDR3 DNA: TGTGCCAGTAGCCTAGCCCGGACAGTGGAGACC.